This T cell receptor beta chain is drawn from a study of blood T cell repertoires in COVID-19. About the research overall: The cDNA or gDNA used as material had been derived from T cells, B-cell-depleted T cells, or PBMCs.

This clone was detected once. The assay was immunoSEQ multiplex PCR, and TCRdb's table has in-frame clones only and misses some. In the table there are about 210,000 clones, around 80% of which are singletons. Participants, about 18 to 89 years old, spanned fewer than 30 US areas. Membership in each cohort depended on participant-reported clinical history. The length of the CDR3 is 13 residues. The germline gives CDR1 SEHNR, CDR2 FQNEAQ (reference sequence). J gave up 1 base and V 6 bases, and 1 base lay outside the gene matches. Sequencing input: PBMCs or T cells enriched from blood (not recorded which). The V and J genes are TRBV7-9 and TRBJ2-7; 9 bases are shared with TRBD2. The source of this sequence is a man younger than 40 with acute COVID-19. The CDR3 spells CASSSGGSYEQYF. The DNA of the CDR3 is TGTGCCAGCAGTAGCGGGGGATCCTACGAGCAGTACTTC.